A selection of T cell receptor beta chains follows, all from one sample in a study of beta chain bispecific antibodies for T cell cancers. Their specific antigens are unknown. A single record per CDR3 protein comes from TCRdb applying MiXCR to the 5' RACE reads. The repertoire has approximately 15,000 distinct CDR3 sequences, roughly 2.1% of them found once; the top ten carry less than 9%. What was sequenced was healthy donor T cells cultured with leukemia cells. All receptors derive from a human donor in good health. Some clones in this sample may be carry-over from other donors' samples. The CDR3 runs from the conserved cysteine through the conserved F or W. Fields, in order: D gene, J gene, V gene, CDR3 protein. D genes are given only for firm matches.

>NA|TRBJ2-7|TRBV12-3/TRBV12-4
CASSLAGNEQYF
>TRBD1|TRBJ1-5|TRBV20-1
CSARIRDSKNSNQPQHF
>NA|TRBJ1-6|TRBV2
CASRSSYNSPLHF
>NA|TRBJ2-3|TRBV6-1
CASEVAADTQYF
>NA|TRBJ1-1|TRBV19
CASSIAATREAFF
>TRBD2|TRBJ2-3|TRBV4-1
CASSQVGGGPTDTQYF
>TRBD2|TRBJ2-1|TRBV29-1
CSVELGSGGAGEQFF
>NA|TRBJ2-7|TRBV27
CASSQWSSYEQYF
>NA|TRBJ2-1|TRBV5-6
CASSLAEADEQFF
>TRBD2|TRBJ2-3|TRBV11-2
CASSLPRLGDSGVTSTDTQYF
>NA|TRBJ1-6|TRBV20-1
CSAREGNSPLHF
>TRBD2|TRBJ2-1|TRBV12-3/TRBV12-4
CASSSLAGSYNEQFF
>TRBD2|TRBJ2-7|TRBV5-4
CASRFRGGYEQYF
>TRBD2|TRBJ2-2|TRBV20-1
CSASGTSGGLFTGELFF
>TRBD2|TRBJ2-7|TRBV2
CASSEGLAGVSLFYEQYF
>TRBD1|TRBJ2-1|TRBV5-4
CASSRARTGYNEQFF
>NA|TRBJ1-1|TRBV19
CASSIVLNTEAFF
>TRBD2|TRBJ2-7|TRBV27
CASSLSGGSYEQYF
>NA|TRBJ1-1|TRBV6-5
CASSFGQTTNTEAFF
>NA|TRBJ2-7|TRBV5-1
CASSFGSSYEQYF
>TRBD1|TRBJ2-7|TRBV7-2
CASSVDRERTEQYF
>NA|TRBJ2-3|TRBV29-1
CSVETSGDTQYF
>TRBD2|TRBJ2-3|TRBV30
CAWSGHSGGAIYTDTQYF
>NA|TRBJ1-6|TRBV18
CASSPPSRRDSPLHF
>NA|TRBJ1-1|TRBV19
CASSIAGTPNTEAFF
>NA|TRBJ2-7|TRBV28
CASSPGGPVEYF
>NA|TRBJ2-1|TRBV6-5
CASCGEWGGRCDEQFF
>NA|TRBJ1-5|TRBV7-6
CASSLVGEGQPQHF
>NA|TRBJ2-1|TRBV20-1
CRDTAKEFF
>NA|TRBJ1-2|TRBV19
CASSPGTAFYGYTF
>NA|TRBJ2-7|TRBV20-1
CSASFPGWSAEGAPEQYF
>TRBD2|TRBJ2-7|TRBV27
CASSLRLAGEHEQYF
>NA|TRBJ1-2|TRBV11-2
CASSSGVWGKDDGYTF
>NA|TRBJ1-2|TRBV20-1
CSAKSGFSNYGYTF
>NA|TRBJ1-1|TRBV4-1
CASSQGAWGRVRTEAFF
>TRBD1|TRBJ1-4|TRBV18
CASSSPGTGPF
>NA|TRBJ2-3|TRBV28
CASSLPSGLTDTQYF
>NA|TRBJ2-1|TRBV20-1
CSALPGGSYNEQFF
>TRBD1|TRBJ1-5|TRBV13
CASSSGQGGNQPQHF
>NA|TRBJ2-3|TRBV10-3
CAISPEINYQGDTQYF
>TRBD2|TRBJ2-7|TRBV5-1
CASSPGGEQYF
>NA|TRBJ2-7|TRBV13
CASSSTYEQYF
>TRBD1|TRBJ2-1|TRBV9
CASSGSGTGEFQVMNEQFF
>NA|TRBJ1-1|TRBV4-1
CASIPSPGGFNTEAFF
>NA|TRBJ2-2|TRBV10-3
CAISESEGPILNTGELFF
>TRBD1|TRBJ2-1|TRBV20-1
CSASPGQGFNEQFF
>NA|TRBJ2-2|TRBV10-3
CAIEDSNTGELFF
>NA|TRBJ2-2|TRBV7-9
CAPNSLNTGELFF
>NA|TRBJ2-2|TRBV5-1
CASSFLREMTGELFF
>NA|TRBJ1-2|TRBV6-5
CASSYRQAYYGYTF